The entry below describes one T cell receptor beta chain. The data were taken from a study of T cell changes during pregnancy in multiple sclerosis. Trimming left V 2 bases short and J 7 bases short, with 12 bases between. The CDR3 contains 13 residues. From germline, CDR1 is GTSNPN and CDR2 SVGIG (reference sequence). TCRdb's table, derived via immunoSEQ multiplex PCR, lists solely in-frame clones and lacks some. Altogether about 36,000 clones are present, 89% being singletons, with the ten largest covering 0.75% to 0.9%. The chain uses TRBV30 and TRBJ1-5, with D perhaps matching TRBD1 (6 bases). This clonotype was obtained from a female donor in good health, enrolled as a control in a pregnancy study. The material sequenced was CD4+ T cells from peripheral blood mononuclear cells, taken after pregnancy. DNA for the CDR3: TGTGCCTGGAGTCAACAGGGTCGGCAGCCCCAGCATTTT. This translates into CAWSQQGRQPQHF.